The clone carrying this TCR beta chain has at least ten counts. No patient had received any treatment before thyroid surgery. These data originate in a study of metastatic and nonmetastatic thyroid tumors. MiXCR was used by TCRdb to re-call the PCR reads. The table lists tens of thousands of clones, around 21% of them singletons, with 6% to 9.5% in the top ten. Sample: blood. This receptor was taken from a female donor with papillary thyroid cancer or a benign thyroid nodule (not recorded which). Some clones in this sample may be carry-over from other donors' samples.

CDR3 in DNA: TGCAGTGCTGGAAATCGGGACAAGAGCAATCAGCCCCAGCATTTT. It encodes CSAGNRDKSNQPQHF. V gene TRBV20-1 combines with J gene TRBJ1-5, with a tentative D call TRBD1 (6 bases). The CDR3 has 15 amino acids. The V gene's germline CDR1 is DFQATT and CDR2 SNEGSKA (reference sequence). Trimming left V 5 bases short and J 1 base short, with 15 bases between.